Here is one TCR beta chain with its context. Its target is not known. Treatment denoted: approximately nine-day PBMC culture with coronavirus spike peptide pools or control peptides (ViraFEST assay). This sample is drawn from a study of vaccination and CD4 T cells after COVID-19. Study context: Stimulation of the cells used overlapping spike peptide pools from SARS-CoV-2 and from the common cold coronaviruses HCoV-NL63, HCoV-OC43 and HCoV-229E.

Trimming took 8 bases from V and 1 from J, leaving 11 bases between them. The CDR3 has 13 residues. Germline loops: CDR1 SGHNT, CDR2 YENEEA. The Oncomine TCR Beta short-read assay sequenced DNA from cultured CD4+ T cells. TCRdb fed the PCR reads into MiXCR, producing one record per CDR3 protein. The repertoire holds under 20,000 distinct CDR3 sequences, with approximately 80% as singletons. Notes on the study in general: Convalescent patients displayed a median about 86% of reactive clones emerging only post-vaccination.

This sequence originates from a human donor who received a COVID-19 vaccine. This sequence joins TRBV11-3 and TRBJ1-1; D not certain. Material: CD4+ T cells from blood, cultured in vitro, obtained after SARS-CoV-2 vaccination. CDR3 nucleotides: TGTGCCAGCCACCTGGGGAAGAACACTGAAGCTTTCTTT. Translated, it gives CASHLGKNTEAFF.